This is a list of T cell receptor beta chains from one sample in a study of blood T cells in healthy people across ages. TCRdb called the 5' RACE reads again in MiXCR, with one record for every CDR3 protein. The profile covers about a million distinct CDR3 sequences, with 35% to 40% appearing a single time and roughly 13% taken by the ten largest. Sequencing was carried out using blood. Receptor source: a man between 18 and 35 years old in good health. Both conserved end residues are part of each CDR3. D genes are given only for firm matches.

d_call j_call v_call cdr3_aa
NA TRBJ1-4 TRBV28 CASSFPSATNEKLFF
NA TRBJ2-3 TRBV7-9 CASSPLAPTDTQYF
NA TRBJ2-1 TRBV5-1 CASSLEGRPAYNEQFF
TRBD1 TRBJ2-1 TRBV28 CASSLPTGYNEQFF
TRBD1 TRBJ2-5 TRBV7-2 CASSFRTGVIQETQYF
NA TRBJ1-2 TRBV4-2 CASSQDQSNYDYTF
TRBD1 TRBJ1-2 TRBV7-2 CASSLPGQVMGYTF
NA TRBJ1-2 TRBV7-9 CASSAQQNYGYTF
TRBD1 TRBJ1-1 TRBV20-1 CRPGTGGKVGPRNTEAFF
NA TRBJ1-4 TRBV18 CASSDEGDEKLFF
NA TRBJ1-5 TRBV4-1 CASSQDTGQGFSNQPQHF
NA TRBJ2-2 TRBV20-1 CSANGQSNTGELFF
TRBD1 TRBJ1-2 TRBV6-6 CASSPGTAPGYTF
NA TRBJ1-5 TRBV4-2 CASSQDVAGWVDNQPQHF
NA TRBJ2-5 TRBV10-3 CAISESSRLVAETQYF
NA TRBJ2-1 TRBV6-6 CASNRRGPNNEQFF
NA TRBJ2-3 TRBV3-1 CASSPSTGPDTQYF
NA TRBJ1-1 TRBV10-3 CATRDTENTEAFF
NA TRBJ1-5 TRBV5-8 CASSFRDLSQPQHF
NA NA TRBV20-1 CSARVTGSYEQYF
TRBD2 NA TRBV29-1 CSAGSSGIYNEQYF
TRBD1 TRBJ1-5 TRBV24-1 CATSDPGQGGNQPQHF
NA TRBJ2-2 TRBV11-2 CASSSPTRGAGELFF
TRBD1 TRBJ1-2 TRBV10-3 CAIRGTASSLSGHTF
NA TRBJ2-1 TRBV7-9 CASSLIGSSNEQFF
TRBD1 TRBJ2-7 TRBV29-1 CSGEQGAEQYF
NA TRBJ1-5 TRBV2 CTSNGDTGQPQHF
TRBD2 TRBJ2-1 TRBV10-3 CAISRDLGGGGAGNEQFF
TRBD2 TRBJ2-1 TRBV4-2 CASSQDPVTSGDISYNEQFF
NA TRBJ1-4 TRBV12-3/TRBV12-4 CASRASRRATNEKLFF
TRBD2 TRBJ2-1 TRBV10-3 CAISDGGGGIPNEQFF
NA TRBJ2-1 TRBV7-2 CASSPSALGPYNEQFF